The 18 T cell receptor beta chains below all came from one sample that was sequenced in a study of identical twins. TCRdb redid the calling of the 5' RACE reads with MiXCR, one entry per CDR3 protein. The data show around 480,000 distinct CDR3 sequences, 14% seen once. These same data were also listed under a study on yellow fever vaccine responses in identical twins.

Sequencing was performed on CD4+ T cells sorted from blood. The receptors here all came from a woman aged 18-29 years in good health.

This clonotype was seen only once. The chain combines TRBV7-9 with TRBJ2-7; 9 bases are a match to TRBD2. The CDR3 contains 15 residues. The trim removed 0 bases at V and 5 bases at J, leaving 5 bases unmatched. In germline, CDR1 is SEHNR, CDR2 FQNEAQ (reference sequence). For the CDR3, the DNA is TGTGCCAGCAGCTTAGCCCCCCTAGCGGGAAACGAGCAGTACTTC. It specifies CASSLAPLAGNEQYF.

The genes are TRBV2 and TRBJ2-5; D is unresolved. The CDR3 covers 13 residues. From germline, CDR1 is SNHLY and CDR2 FYNNEI. The ends were cut back, 6 bases at V and 3 bases at J, with 11 bases in the middle. CDR3 loop: CASSGPLKETQYF. The DNA for the CDR3 is TGTGCCAGCAGCGGACCCCTGAAAGAGACCCAGTACTTC.

V usage is TRBV20-1 and J usage is TRBJ2-5; TRBD2 is a possible D gene (6 bases). Trimming left V 0 bases short and J 1 base short, with 12 bases between. CDR3 length equals 15 residues. The germline CDR1 and CDR2 sequences are DFQATT and SNEGSKA (reference sequence). The CDR3 sequence: CSAREVAGRQETQYF. CDR3 sequence (DNA): TGCAGTGCTAGAGAGGTGGCGGGGCGCCAAGAGACCCAGTACTTC.

This clonotype was picked up many times. V usage is TRBV29-1 and J usage is TRBJ2-1; D is unclear. V was cut by 4 bases and J by 2 bases, with 9 bases left in between. The CDR3 runs to 13 residues. Per the germline V gene, CDR1 is SQVTM and CDR2 is ANQGSEA. In DNA, the CDR3 is TGCAGCGTTGGCCCAGGAACCTACAATGAGCAGTTCTTC. This codes for CSVGPGTYNEQFF.

The table lists this clonotype with many counts. The chain is built from TRBV12-3 or TRBV12-4 and TRBJ2-7, with TRBD1 matching over 9 bases. The CDR3 consists of 21 residues. J gave up 1 base and V 4 bases, and 23 bases lay outside the gene matches. CDR3 bases: TGTGCCAGCAGTTGGGATTCCAAGGGGACAGGGACTTGGCAAATGTCCTACGAGCAGTACTTC. It encodes CASSWDSKGTGTWQMSYEQYF.

This chain connects TRBV20-1 to TRBJ2-7; TRBD2 agrees at 7 bases. V lost 0 bases to trimming and J lost 7 bases; unmatched junction nucleotides: 12. Germline values: CDR1 DFQATT, CDR2 SNEGSKA (reference sequence). The CDR3 is 15 residues long. The DNA for the CDR3 is TGCAGTGCTAGAGATTCGGGGACTAAAACTACGGAGCAGTACTTC. It codes for CSARDSGTKTTEQYF.

This clonotype has a handful of counts. The chain combines TRBV5-1 with TRBJ2-1, with TRBD2 matching 8 bases. This CDR3 has 15 amino acids. Losses at the gene ends were 5 bases for V and 9 bases for J; bases not matched to a gene: 13. Germline values: CDR1 SGHRS, CDR2 YFSETQ. The CDR3 sequence: CASSFTGTSDGEQFF. The CDR3 DNA sequence: TGCGCCAGCAGTTTCACCGGGACTAGTGATGGTGAGCAGTTCTTC.

The chain employs TRBV28 and TRBJ2-7; TRBD1 matches at 7 bases. Germline CDR1 MDHEN, CDR2 SYDVKM. V was pared by 2 bases and J by 5 bases, with 6 bases of the junction left unmatched. The CDR3 contains 14 residues. In nucleotides, the CDR3 is TGTGCCAGCAGTTTACTCGACAGGGTCCACGAGCAGTACTTC. Its protein product is CASSLLDRVHEQYF.

The V and J genes are TRBV9 and TRBJ1-1; 10 bases match TRBD1. The CDR3 sequence is 16 residues long. Unmatched junction bases numbered 4, after V lost 0 bases and J lost 2 bases. Germline V lookup: CDR1 SGDLS, CDR2 YYNGEE. CDR3 sequence reads: CASSVGGQGINTEAFF. The CDR3 DNA follows: TGTGCCAGCAGCGTAGGGGGACAGGGGATTAACACTGAAGCTTTCTTT.

This clonotype was counted between two and nine times. The chain carries TRBV20-1 and TRBJ1-1; tentative D call: TRBD1 (6 bases). The CDR3 length is 13 residues. V lost 3 bases to trimming and J lost 4 bases, with 12 bases between them. Germline CDR1 DFQATT, CDR2 SNEGSKA (reference sequence). The CDR3: CSARAQGITEAFF. Written as DNA, the CDR3 is TGCAGTGCTAGGGCACAGGGAATCACTGAAGCTTTCTTT.

V and J are TRBV19 and TRBJ2-1, with TRBD2 matching 14 bases. The CDR3 is made up of 16 amino acids. Trimming at V came to 4 bases and at J to 8 bases, leaving 7 bases not matched to a gene. CDR1 and CDR2 from the germline V gene are LNHDA and SQIVND (reference sequence). As DNA, the CDR3 is TGTGCCAGTAGTAAAACTGGGACTAGCGGGAGCTATGAGCAGTTCTTC. Its protein product is CASSKTGTSGSYEQFF. The full variable domain, its missing parts supplied by reference TRBV19 and TRBJ2-1, is DGGITQSPKYLFRKEGQNVTLSCEQNLNHDAMYWYRQDPGQGLRLIYYSQIVNDFQKGDIAEGYSVSREKKESFPLTVTSAQKNPTAFYLCASSKTGTSGSYEQFFGPGTRLTVL.

The gene calls are TRBV20-1 and TRBJ2-5, with TRBD2 as a possible D gene (6 bases). This CDR3 has 13 amino acids. The V end lost 6 bases, the J end lost 2 bases, and 13 bases lay between the germline ends. The germline gives CDR1 DFQATT, CDR2 SNEGSKA (reference sequence). This CDR3 is CSAVLAVQETQYF. The CDR3 bases are TGCAGTGCCGTATTAGCGGTACAAGAGACCCAGTACTTC.

This clonotype was counted many times. The chain employs TRBV6-6 and TRBJ2-7; a possible D gene is TRBD2 (6 bases). The CDR3 spans 11 residues. Germline CDR1 is MNHNY and CDR2 is SVGAGI (reference sequence). V dropped 2 bases and J dropped 7 bases, with 6 bases sitting between them. CDR3 DNA sequence: TGTGCCAGCAGTTACCGGGGGGAGCAGTACTTC. Its translation: CASSYRGEQYF.

This clonotype was detected only a few times. The rearrangement joins TRBV6-4 to TRBJ2-1; D ambiguous. Germline CDR1 reads MRHNA; CDR2 reads SNTAGT. V dropped 0 bases and J dropped 1 base, with 16 bases sitting between them. This CDR3 comprises 18 residues. The CDR3 DNA reads as TGTGCCAGCAGTGACTCTTTTGGGGTAGGGTCTTCCTACAATGAGCAGTTCTTC. It specifies CASSDSFGVGSSYNEQFF.

This clonotype was observed at least ten times. V usage is TRBV3-1 and J usage is TRBJ1-1; 10 bases agree with TRBD1. Trimming removed 4 bases from V and 6 bases from J; junction bases left unmatched: 11. CDR3 size: 16 residues. CDR1 is LGHDT and CDR2 is YNNKEL in the germline V gene (reference sequence). The CDR3 coding sequence is TGTGCCAGCAGCCTTGGAAGACAGGGGGCACGCCCTGAAGCTTTCTTT. Its protein product is CASSLGRQGARPEAFF.

This clonotype has just a few counts. The chain combines TRBV7-9 with TRBJ2-7, with TRBD2 identical over 9 bases. Germline CDR1 and CDR2: SEHNR and FQNEAQ (reference sequence). This CDR3 is 17 amino acids long. V was clipped by 6 bases and J by 7 bases; unmatched bases: 19. This CDR3 reads CASSSNTSGFSRGEQYF. Here the CDR3 DNA reads TGTGCCAGCAGTTCTAATACTAGCGGGTTTTCTCGGGGGGAGCAGTACTTC.

This chain connects TRBV10-3 to TRBJ2-7; TRBD1 matches at 7 bases. Germline V gene data show CDR1 as ENHRY and CDR2 as SYGVKD. The CDR3 loop spans 14 amino acids. Unmatched junction bases numbered 4, after V lost 2 bases and J lost 3 bases. CDR3 nucleotides: TGTGCCATCAGTGAGCCCCGGGACAGCTACGAGCAGTACTTC. As protein: CAISEPRDSYEQYF.

This clonotype was picked up a small number of times. This chain joins TRBV14 and TRBJ2-3; 8 bases are shared with TRBD2. Germline V lookup: CDR1 SGHDN, CDR2 FVKESK. V lost 2 bases and J lost 2; bases outside the gene matches: 6. This CDR3 spans 16 amino acids. The CDR3 loop reads CASSQKKLAVTDTQYF. In nucleotides, the CDR3 is TGTGCCAGCAGCCAAAAAAAACTAGCGGTCACAGATACGCAGTATTTT.